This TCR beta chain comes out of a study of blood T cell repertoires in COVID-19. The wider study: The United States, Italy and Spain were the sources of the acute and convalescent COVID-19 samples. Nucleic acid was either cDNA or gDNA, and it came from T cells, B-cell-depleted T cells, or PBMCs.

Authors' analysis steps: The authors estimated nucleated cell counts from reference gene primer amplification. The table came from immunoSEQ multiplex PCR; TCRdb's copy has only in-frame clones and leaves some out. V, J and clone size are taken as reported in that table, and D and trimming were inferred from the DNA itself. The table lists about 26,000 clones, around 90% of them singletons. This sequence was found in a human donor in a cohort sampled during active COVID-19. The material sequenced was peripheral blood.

The chain's CDR3 is CASSQDPGRASEAFF. The CDR3 DNA follows: TGTGCCAGCAGCCAAGACCCCGGCAGGGCAAGTGAAGCTTTCTTT. This rearrangement joins TRBV4-2 to TRBJ1-1; D is possibly TRBD1 (5 bases). CDR1 LGHNA and CDR2 YNFKEQ come from the germline V gene. Trimming removed 0 bases at V and 7 bases at J, with 15 bases between. CDR3 length equals 15 residues.